One sample yielded the 3 T cell receptor beta chains listed below, sequenced in a study of shared clonotypes between healthy human individuals. Sequencing was performed with immunoSEQ multiplex PCR; in TCRdb, only in-frame clones are kept and a portion is missing. The table lists more than 2 million clones, 85% to 95% of them singletons. Terminally differentiated effector memory CD45RA+ cells were left out of the naive CD8 fraction, which was CD45RO-negative and positively selected for CCR7. The sequenced sample was naive CD8+ T cells from PBMCs. The source of these receptors is a man aged 18 to 35 in good health. Some clones in this sample may be carry-over from other donors' samples.

In this sample, this clone turned up once. The genes are TRBV19 and TRBJ2-5, with D tentatively TRBD1 (5 bases). Germline CDR1 and CDR2: LNHDA and SQIVND (reference sequence). CDR3 size: 17 residues. V lost 3 bases and J lost 1, with 18 bases in between. CDR3: CASSIRSRGSIQETQYF. As DNA, the CDR3 is TGTGCCAGTAGTATTAGGTCTAGGGGATCCATCCAAGAGACCCAGTACTTC. Variable domain in full (rest from reference TRBV19 and TRBJ2-5): DGGITQSPKYLFRKEGQNVTLSCEQNLNHDAMYWYRQDPGQGLRLIYYSQIVNDFQKGDIAEGYSVSREKKESFPLTVTSAQKNPTAFYLCASSIRSRGSIQETQYFGPGTRLLVL.

The chain joins TRBV7-8 to TRBJ2-5; TRBD2 agrees at 12 bases. The junction had 7 bases not matched to a gene; V was cut back by 4 bases and J by 4 bases. The CDR3 has 16 amino acids. The V gene's germline CDR1 is SGHVS and CDR2 FQNEAQ. The CDR3 sequence: CASSYRLAGVVETQYF. CDR3 bases: TGTGCCAGCAGCTATAGACTAGCGGGAGTGGTAGAGACCCAGTACTTC. The entire variable domain, with the rest obtained from reference TRBV7-8 and TRBJ2-5, is as follows: GAGVSQSPRYKVAKRGQDVALRCDPISGHVSLFWYQQALGQGPEFLTYFQNEAQLDKSGLPSDRFFAERPEGSVSTLKIQRTQQEDSAVYLCASSYRLAGVVETQYFGPGTRLLVL.

The table lists this clone with a count of one. The chain carries TRBV21-1 and TRBJ2-5; the DNA was not used to check the table's D call, TRBD1. TRBV21-1 is given as a pseudogene. This CDR3 comprises 12 residues. Here the CDR3 reads CASSGLQETQYF. The DNA for the CDR3 is TGTGCCAGCAGCGGGCTCCAAGAGACCCAGTACTTC.